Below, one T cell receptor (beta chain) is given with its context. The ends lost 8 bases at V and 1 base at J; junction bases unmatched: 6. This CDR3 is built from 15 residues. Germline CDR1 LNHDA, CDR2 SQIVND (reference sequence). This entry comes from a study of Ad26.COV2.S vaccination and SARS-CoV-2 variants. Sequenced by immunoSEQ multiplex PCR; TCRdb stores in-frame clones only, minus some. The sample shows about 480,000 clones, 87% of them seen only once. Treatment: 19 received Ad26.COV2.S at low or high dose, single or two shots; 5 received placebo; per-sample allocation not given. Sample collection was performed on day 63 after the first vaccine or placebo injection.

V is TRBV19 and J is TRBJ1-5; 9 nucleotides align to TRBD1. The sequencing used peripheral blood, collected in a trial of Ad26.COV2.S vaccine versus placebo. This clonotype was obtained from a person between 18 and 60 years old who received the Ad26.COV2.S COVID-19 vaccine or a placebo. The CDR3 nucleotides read TGTGCCAGTCAAGAACAGGGGGCAAGCAATCAGCCCCAGCATTTT. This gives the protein CASQEQGASNQPQHF.